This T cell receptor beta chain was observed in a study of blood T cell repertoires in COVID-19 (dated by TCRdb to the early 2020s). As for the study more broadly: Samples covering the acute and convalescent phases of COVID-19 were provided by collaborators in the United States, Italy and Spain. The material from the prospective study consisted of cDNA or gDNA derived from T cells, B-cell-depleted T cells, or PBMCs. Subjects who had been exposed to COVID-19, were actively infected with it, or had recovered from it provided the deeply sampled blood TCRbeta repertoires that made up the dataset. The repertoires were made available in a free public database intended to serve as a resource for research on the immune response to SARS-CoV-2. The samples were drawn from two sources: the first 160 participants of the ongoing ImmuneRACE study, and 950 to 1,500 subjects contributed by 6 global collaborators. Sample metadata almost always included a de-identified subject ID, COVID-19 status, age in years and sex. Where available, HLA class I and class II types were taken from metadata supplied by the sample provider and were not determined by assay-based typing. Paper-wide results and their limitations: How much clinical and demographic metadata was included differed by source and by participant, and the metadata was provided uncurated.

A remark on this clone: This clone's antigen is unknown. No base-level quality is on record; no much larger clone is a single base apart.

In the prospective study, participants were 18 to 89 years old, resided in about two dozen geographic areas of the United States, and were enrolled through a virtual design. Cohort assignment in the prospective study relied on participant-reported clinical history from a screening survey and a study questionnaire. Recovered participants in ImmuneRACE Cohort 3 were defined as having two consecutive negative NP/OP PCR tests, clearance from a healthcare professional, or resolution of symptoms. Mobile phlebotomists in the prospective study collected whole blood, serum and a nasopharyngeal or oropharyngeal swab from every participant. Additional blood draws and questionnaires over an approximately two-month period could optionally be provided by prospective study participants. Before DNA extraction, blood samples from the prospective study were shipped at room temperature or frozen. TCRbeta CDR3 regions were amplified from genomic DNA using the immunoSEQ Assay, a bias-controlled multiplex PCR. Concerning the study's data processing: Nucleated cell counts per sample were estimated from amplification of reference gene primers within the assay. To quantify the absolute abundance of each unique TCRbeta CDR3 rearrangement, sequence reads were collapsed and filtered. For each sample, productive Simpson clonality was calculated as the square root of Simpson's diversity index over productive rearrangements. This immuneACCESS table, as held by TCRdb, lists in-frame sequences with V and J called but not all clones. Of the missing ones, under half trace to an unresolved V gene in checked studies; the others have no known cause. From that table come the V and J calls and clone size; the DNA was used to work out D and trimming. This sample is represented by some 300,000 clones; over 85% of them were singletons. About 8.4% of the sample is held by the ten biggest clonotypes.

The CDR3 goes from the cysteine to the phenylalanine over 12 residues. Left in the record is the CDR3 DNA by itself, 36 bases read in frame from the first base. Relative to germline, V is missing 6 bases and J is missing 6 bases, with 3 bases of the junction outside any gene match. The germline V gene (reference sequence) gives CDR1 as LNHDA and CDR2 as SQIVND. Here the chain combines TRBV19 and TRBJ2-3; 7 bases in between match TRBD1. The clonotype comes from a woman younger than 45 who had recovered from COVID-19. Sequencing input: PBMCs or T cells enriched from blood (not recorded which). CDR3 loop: CASSHRGDTQYF. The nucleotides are TGTGCCAGTAGCCACAGGGGCGATACGCAGTATTTT.